This T cell receptor beta chain was retrieved from a study of human CD8 memory T cell subsets. RNA was isolated from duplicate vials, each containing under 170,000 sorted CD8+ T cells, for every subset. It was UMI-labeled 5' RACE by which the TCR beta libraries were made. After re-calling the 5' RACE reads, TCRdb lists one entry per CDR3 protein, DNA absent. This sample's table has under 14,000 distinct CDR3 sequences. The specimen was CD8+ T cells from PBMCs. The sequence derives from a human donor in good health.

The CDR3 protein is CASSVREVYEQYF. The V gene is TRBV5-5, the J gene TRBJ2-7; absent DNA, TCRdb's TRBD1 call cannot be checked. Per the germline V gene, CDR1 is SGHKS and CDR2 is YYEKEE (reference sequence). CDR3 size: 13 residues.